The present T cell receptor (beta chain) was sequenced within a study of radiation and T cells in renal cell carcinoma. Study-level background: Nephrectomy followed 15 Gy stereotactic body radiation by 4 weeks. Study results and limitations: Without pretreatment biopsies, baseline tumor clonotype presence was undetermined.

Libraries were prepared by immunoSEQ multiplex PCR; TCRdb keeps only in-frame clonotypes and omits some of them. The sample has 140,000 or so clones, roughly 88% seen once. This clone has only one observation. What it binds is unknown. Germline-derived CDR1 and CDR2 are LNHDA and SQIVND (reference sequence). Trimming at V came to 7 bases and at J to 6 bases, leaving 5 bases not matched to a gene. The CDR3 contains 12 residues. As to time point: baseline pretreatment blood. Treatment defined: 15 Gy SBRT to primary tumor, nephrectomy 4 weeks later. Radiation-treated patients gave blood at baseline, week 2 and week 4.

The source material was blood, sampled from a patient whose treatment included radiotherapy and nephrectomy. This sequence joins TRBV19 and TRBJ2-7, with 8 bases identical to TRBD1. The receptor was derived from a woman between 50 and 59 years old with renal cell carcinoma. The CDR3 DNA is TGTGCCAGTATCAGGGGGCTGGGCGAGCAGTACTTC. Translated: CASIRGLGEQYF.